This TCR beta chain was identified in a study of blood T cell repertoires in COVID-19 (dated by TCRdb to about 2020). A note on the overall study: Collaborator samples came from the United States, Italy and Spain and covered acute and convalescent phases of COVID-19. Samples came from the ongoing ImmuneRACE study (first 160 participants) plus 1,254 subjects from 6 global collaborators. A freely available public database, intended as a resource for researchers studying the immune response to SARS-CoV-2, is where the repertoires were released. The prospective study material was composed of cDNA or gDNA derived from T cells, B-cell-depleted T cells, or PBMCs. Where available, HLA class I and class II types were obtained from metadata supplied by the sample provider rather than from assay-based typing. Nearly every sample came with metadata listing a de-identified subject ID, COVID-19 status, age in years and sex. Deeply sampled blood TCRbeta repertoires from subjects exposed to, actively infected with, or recovered from COVID-19 were included in the dataset. Findings and caveats that apply to the study as a whole: The quantity of clinical and demographic metadata differed by source and by participant and was supplied without curation.

The CDR1 and CDR2 encoded by the germline V gene are MGHDK and SYGVNS. V is pared back by 10 bases and J by 3 bases, with 16 bases lying between the germline termini. The CDR3 contains 13 residues, cysteine and phenylalanine counted. Only the CDR3 DNA stays, 39 bases, in frame from base 1. Whole blood was collected in K2EDTA tubes by collaborating institutions according to the institutions' own protocols. Collaborator samples were shipped for TCRbeta analysis as frozen whole blood, isolated PBMCs, or DNA extracted from either sample type. As for this clone: Its antigen has not been determined. No much larger clone is present one base from it, and per-base qualities are unavailable.

TCRbeta CDR3 regions were amplified from genomic DNA using the immunoSEQ Assay, a bias-controlled multiplex PCR. Per the original workflow: Within the assay, amplification of reference gene primers was used to estimate how many nucleated cells each sample contained. To quantify the absolute abundance of each unique TCRbeta CDR3 rearrangement, sequence reads were collapsed and filtered. Productive Simpson clonality was computed per sample as the square root of Simpson's diversity index over productive rearrangements. Sourced from immuneACCESS, this table was stored by TCRdb with only in-frame sequences that have V and J called. A share of the clones is absent; for the studies checked, an unresolved V gene accounts for under half, and the remainder has no known explanation. V and J calls and clone size are given by that table; D and trimming were obtained from the DNA. Here the sample has 150,000 to 200,000 clones; more than 85% occur a single time. Clones ranked in the top ten supply under 2.5% of the sample.

Sequencing was done on a sample of peripheral blood. The TCR comes from a man in his 70s with active or convalescent COVID-19. The chain employs TRBV25-1 and TRBJ2-7, with a tentative D gene TRBD1 over 6 matching bases. The DNA sequence is as follows: TGTGCCACTAGTGGCCAGGGACACTACGAGCAGTACTTC. It translates to CATSGQGHYEQYF.